The 18 T cell receptor beta chains given below trace back to one sample, sequenced in a study of shared clonotypes between healthy human individuals. Clones were read by immunoSEQ multiplex PCR, and TCRdb kept only the in-frame ones, dropping some. The sample has a few hundred thousand clones, 65% seen once. Sequenced sample: memory CD4+ T cells sorted from blood. Subset given: CD45RA-negative fraction. The receptors were gathered from a man younger than 40 in good health.

V and J are TRBV19 and TRBJ1-1, with 7 bases that match TRBD1. The CDR3 covers 15 residues. The germline gives CDR1 LNHDA, CDR2 SQIVND (reference sequence). Unmatched junction bases numbered 13, after V lost 10 bases and J lost 2 bases. CDR3 nucleotide sequence: TGTGCCACCTCCCCCAGGGGGGACAGTAACACTGAAGCTTTCTTT. Translation gives CATSPRGDSNTEAFF.

The count of this clone is one. The chain employs TRBV7-8 and TRBJ1-1, with D uncertain. This CDR3 comprises 15 residues. The ends were cut back, 0 bases at V and 6 bases at J, with 14 bases in the middle. Germline lookup yields CDR1 SGHVS and CDR2 FQNEAQ. Here the CDR3 reads CASSLAGVWRAEAFF. The CDR3 bases are TGTGCCAGCAGCTTAGCTGGGGTTTGGAGAGCTGAAGCTTTCTTT.

The rearrangement joins TRBV27 to TRBJ2-5, with 11 bases aligning to TRBD2. The CDR3 has 15 residues. V lost 2 bases, J lost 6 bases, and 5 bases stayed unmatched. CDR1 and CDR2 (germline): MNHEY, SMNVEV (reference sequence). The CDR3 DNA is TGTGCCAGCAGTTTAACTAGCGGGAGCCCCCAGACCCAGTACTTC. Its translation is CASSLTSGSPQTQYF.

This clone has more than one count but fewer than ten. The chain joins TRBV5-1 to TRBJ1-1, with D perhaps TRBD1 (5 bases). Germline V gene lookup returns CDR1 SGHRS and CDR2 YFSETQ. The V gene lost 4 bases and the J gene lost 1 base, with 11 bases spanning the gap. This CDR3 region has 14 residues. CDR3 nucleotide sequence: TGCGCCAGCAGCCCTGAGACAGCGAACACTGAAGCTTTCTTT. It is translated as CASSPETANTEAFF.

J is TRBJ2-7 and V is TRBV27, with TRBD2 matching over 12 bases. The junction had 9 bases not matched to a gene; V was cut back by 2 bases and J by 4 bases. CDR1 and CDR2 (germline): MNHEY, SMNVEV (reference sequence). This CDR3 has 17 residues. The DNA of the CDR3 is TGTGCCAGCAGTTTAATGCGACTAGCGGGAGCCCTGTACGAGCAGTACTTC. This codes for CASSLMRLAGALYEQYF.

This clone has only a few counts. This chain links TRBV28 with TRBJ1-1, with D unresolved. The CDR3 contains 14 residues. Germline CDR1 is MDHEN and CDR2 is SYDVKM. V was pared by 5 bases and J by 5 bases, with 15 bases between. The CDR3 sequence is CASSPTDGRTEAFF. CDR3 bases: TGTGCCAGCAGTCCTACGGACGGGCGGACTGAAGCTTTCTTT.

The chain employs TRBV4-1 and TRBJ2-1; the D gene could be TRBD1 or TRBD2 (6 bases each). V dropped 0 bases and J dropped 9 bases, with 12 bases sitting between them. Germline CDR1 reads MGHRA; CDR2 reads YSYEKL. The CDR3 has 14 amino acids. The CDR3, as DNA: TGCGCCAGCAGCCAAGAATACGGGGGCGGTGAGCAGTTCTTC. Its protein product is CASSQEYGGGEQFF.

The chain joins TRBV19 to TRBJ1-2; D is ambiguous. Germline CDR1 LNHDA, CDR2 SQIVND (reference sequence). With 6 bases removed from V and 8 bases from J, the gap between germline ends came to 16 bases. The CDR3 covers 13 residues. Here the CDR3 reads CASRRLGGYGYTF. The CDR3 nucleotides read TGTGCCAGTAGGAGACTGGGAGGGTACGGCTACACCTTC.

The chain links TRBV10-2 to TRBJ2-3; D could derive from TRBD1 or TRBD2 (5 bases each). Germline CDR1 reads WSHSY; CDR2 reads SAAADI. The CDR3 contains 15 residues. Trimming pared 4 bases from V and 3 bases from J, leaving 14 bases between. The CDR3 DNA sequence: TGCGCCAGCAGTGGAGGGGCCGTGGGGACAGATACGCAGTATTTT. Translation: CASSGGAVGTDTQYF.

A single count supports this clone. The chain links TRBV4-3 to TRBJ2-4, with D possibly matching TRBD2 (5 bases). Trimming removed 2 bases from V and 2 bases from J, with 10 bases in between. The CDR3 has 15 residues. From germline, CDR1 is LGHNA and CDR2 YSLEER. CDR3 DNA sequence: TGCGCCAGCAGCCAAAATCGGGGAACCAAAAACATTCAGTACTTC. Amino acid sequence: CASSQNRGTKNIQYF.

As concerns this clone: Just one base apart from a much larger clone, this may be a read error. Different DNA sequences within this sample yield the same CDR3. The rearrangement joins TRBV29-1 to TRBJ2-1; maybe TRBD2 (5 bases). V lost 6 bases to trimming and J lost 12 bases, with 15 bases between them. CDR1 is SQVTM, CDR2 ANQGSEA, per germline. The CDR3 is made up of 11 amino acids. The CDR3: CSVTTGLAQFF. CDR3 DNA sequence: TGCAGCGTCACCACGGGGTTGGCGCAGTTCTTC.

This clone is a singleton in its sample. The chain has TRBV6-1 and TRBJ1-4, with D hard to call. CDR1 and CDR2 (germline): MNHNS, SASEGT. There are 13 residues in the CDR3. Trimming stripped 5 bases from V and 4 bases from J, with 8 bases between. The CDR3, as DNA: TGTGCCAGCAGTACCACGAATAATGAAAAACTGTTTTTT. Amino acids: CASSTTNNEKLFF.

The chain combines TRBV10-3 with TRBJ1-1; D remains ambiguous. In germline, CDR1 is ENHRY, CDR2 SYGVKD. This CDR3 is built from 13 residues. The V and J ends lost 3 bases and 0 bases respectively, with 5 bases between them. CDR3 coding DNA: TGTGCCATCAGTGATTTTTTGAACACTGAAGCTTTCTTT. Translating it yields CAISDFLNTEAFF.

The rearrangement joins TRBV6-1 to TRBJ1-3; D is undetermined. Per germline, CDR1 MNHNS and CDR2 SASEGT. The CDR3 has 13 residues. Trimming removed 1 base at V and 5 bases at J, with 6 bases between. The CDR3 DNA sequence: TGTGCCAGCAGTGAAGGACGTCGAAACACCATATATTTT. The encoded protein is CASSEGRRNTIYF.

This clone showed up just a few times. The genes are TRBV14 and TRBJ2-1; 11 positions agree with TRBD2. The CDR3 has 16 amino acids. Germline-derived CDR1 and CDR2 are SGHDN and FVKESK. V lost 5 bases to trimming and J lost 2 bases; unmatched junction nucleotides: 5. This CDR3 reads CASSVLAGGTYNEQFF. CDR3 nucleotides: TGTGCCAGCAGCGTTCTAGCGGGAGGTACCTACAATGAGCAGTTCTTC.

The chain links TRBV5-4 to TRBJ1-1; D not certain. Germline values: CDR1 SGHNT, CDR2 YYREEE (reference sequence). The CDR3 is 13 amino acids. The germline V and J ends were trimmed by 6 bases and 3 bases, with 12 bases remaining between them. CDR3 protein: CASKPFGDTEAFF. As DNA, the CDR3 is TGTGCCAGCAAGCCCTTTGGAGACACTGAAGCTTTCTTT.

The chain links TRBV5-4 to TRBJ2-7; the match to TRBD1 covers 9 bases. Germline values: CDR1 SGHNT, CDR2 YYREEE (reference sequence). This CDR3 has 13 residues. The junction had 4 bases not matched to a gene; V was cut back by 4 bases and J by 5 bases. The CDR3 loop is CASSRDRVHEQYF. DNA for the CDR3: TGTGCCAGCAGCCGGGACAGGGTCCACGAGCAGTACTTC.

This chain connects TRBV5-6 to TRBJ1-4, with D tentatively TRBD1 (6 bases). V was clipped by 3 bases and J by 5 bases, with 17 bases between them. From germline, CDR1 is SGHDT and CDR2 YYEEEE. There are 16 residues in the CDR3. The CDR3 DNA sequence: TGTGCCAGCAGCTCAACCCACAGGGCGCCAAATGAAAAACTGTTTTTT. Translating gives CASSSTHRAPNEKLFF.